One and the same sample provided the 21 T cell receptor beta chains below, sequenced in a study of blood T cell repertoires in COVID-19 (dated by TCRdb to 2019 to 2021). The library was made by the immunoSEQ multiplex PCR assay. Not all clones reach the TCRdb copy of this immuneACCESS table, which keeps in-frame sequences only. Checked studies attribute under half of the gap to unresolved V genes and leave the rest unexplained. For this sample there are some 300,000 clones; around 86% appear just once. The biggest ten clones account for around 4.6% of the sample. The source material was PBMCs or T cells enriched from blood (not recorded which). Receptors were obtained from a man between 25 and 39 years old who had recovered from COVID-19.

The rearrangement joins TRBV19 to TRBJ2-1, with 9 bases fitting TRBD2. CDR3 length equals 13 residues. J gave up 3 bases and V 7 bases, and 1 base lay outside the gene matches. Germline V CDR1 and CDR2: LNHDA, SQIVND (reference sequence). Here the CDR3 DNA reads TGTGCCAGTACAGCGGGAGGCTACAATGAGCAGTTCTTC. Translation gives CASTAGGYNEQFF.

The rearrangement uses TRBV4-1 and TRBJ2-7; 7 nucleotides match TRBD2. Germline V gene data show CDR1 as MGHRA and CDR2 as YSYEKL. V was clipped by 1 base and J by 1 base; unmatched bases: 4. The CDR3 runs to 15 residues. CDR3 in DNA: TGCGCCAGCAGCCAAGGGCGTAGCGGGTCCTACGAGCAGTACTTC. It specifies CASSQGRSGSYEQYF.

V and J are TRBV5-6 and TRBJ2-4, with TRBD1 as a possible D gene (5 bases). Germline-derived CDR1 and CDR2 are SGHDT and YYEEEE. CDR3 size: 14 residues. Trimming pared 3 bases from V and 0 bases from J, leaving 7 bases between. The CDR3, as DNA: TGTGCCAGCAGCTCAGGGCTAGCCAAAAACATTCAGTACTTC. Protein sequence: CASSSGLAKNIQYF.

In its sample, this clone was seen once. The chain uses TRBV11-3 and TRBJ2-7, with 7 bases fitting TRBD2. There are 12 residues in the CDR3. The V and J ends lost 5 bases and 4 bases, in that order; junction bases with no gene match: 2. Germline CDR1 is SGHNT and CDR2 is YENEEA. In nucleotides, the CDR3 is TGTGCCAGCAGCCCGGGGGGATACGAGCAGTACTTC. Encoded protein: CASSPGGYEQYF.

The rearrangement joins TRBV21-1 to TRBJ1-5; TRBD1 is taken as the D call from the table, unchecked against the DNA. TRBV21-1 is marked as a pseudogene. The CDR3 consists of 21 residues. The CDR3 protein is CASSKKSHRGEGLYSNQPQHF. The CDR3 DNA follows: TGTGCCAGCAGCAAAAAGTCCCACAGGGGGGAAGGCCTTTATAGCAATCAGCCCCAGCATTTT.

The chain has TRBV28 and TRBJ2-7; perhaps TRBD2 as D (6 bases). The CDR3 covers 15 residues. V was clipped by 5 bases and J by 2 bases, with 16 bases between them. Germline CDR1 MDHEN, CDR2 SYDVKM. CDR3 residues: CASSPWAGSTYEQYF. Here the CDR3 DNA reads TGTGCCAGCAGTCCCTGGGCGGGGTCCACCTACGAGCAGTACTTC.

The chain is built from TRBV2 and TRBJ2-3; 11 bases are shared with TRBD2. From germline, CDR1 is SNHLY and CDR2 FYNNEI. The CDR3 is made up of 19 amino acids. Unmatched junction bases numbered 14, after V lost 6 bases and J lost 0 bases. CDR3 sequence: CASRAPGLAADVSTDTQYF. The CDR3 DNA reads as TGTGCCAGCAGGGCCCCGGGACTAGCGGCCGATGTTAGCACAGATACGCAGTATTTT.

The V and J genes are TRBV12-3 or TRBV12-4 and TRBJ2-2; D is possibly TRBD1 (5 bases). This CDR3 has 13 residues. V was pared by 5 bases and J by 7 bases, with 11 bases between. The CDR3 region is CASSRRGGGELFF. In DNA form, the CDR3 reads TGTGCCAGCAGTCGTAGGGGCGGCGGGGAGCTGTTTTTT.

The chain couples TRBV3-1 (or the pseudogene TRBV3-2) to TRBJ1-5; D not resolved. The V end lost 0 bases, the J end lost 3 bases, and 9 bases lay between the germline ends. This CDR3 comprises 15 residues. The V gene's germline CDR1 is LGHDT and CDR2 YNNKEL (reference sequence). The CDR3 reads CASSQDLAVNQPQHF. The CDR3 nucleotides are TGTGCCAGCAGCCAAGATCTCGCAGTCAATCAGCCCCAGCATTTT.

Comments on this clone: The sample holds other DNA sequences that translate to the same CDR3. V usage is TRBV28 and J usage is TRBJ2-7; 7 nucleotides match TRBD2. V lost 7 bases, J lost 0 bases, and 6 bases stayed unmatched. The germline gives CDR1 MDHEN, CDR2 SYDVKM. The CDR3 has 14 amino acids. This CDR3 reads CASTPGGSSYEQYF. In DNA, the CDR3 is TGTGCCAGCACCCCTGGCGGGAGCTCCTACGAGCAGTACTTC.

V usage is TRBV5-1 and J usage is TRBJ1-1; TRBD1 agrees at 7 bases. Germline lookup yields CDR1 SGHRS and CDR2 YFSETQ. The CDR3 spans 13 residues. J gave up 8 bases and V 0 bases, and 4 bases lay outside the gene matches. DNA of the CDR3: TGCGCCAGCAGCTTGGTGGGACAGACAGAAGCTTTCTTT. Translated, it gives CASSLVGQTEAFF.

The count of this clone is one. DNA of the CDR3: TGTGCCAGCAGCCACACGGCCTTGGCGGGTCAGCCCCAGCATTTT. Encoded protein: CASSHTALAGQPQHF. The V and J genes are TRBV3-1 (or the pseudogene TRBV3-2) and TRBJ1-5; D gene uncertain. CDR1 and CDR2 from the germline V gene are LGHDT and YNNKEL (reference sequence). This CDR3 region has 15 residues. V lost 3 bases and J lost 6, with 15 bases in between.

This rearrangement joins TRBV6-4 to TRBJ2-3; 12 bases map to TRBD2. The germline gives CDR1 MRHNA, CDR2 SNTAGT. Trimming at V came to 0 bases and at J to 2 bases, leaving 6 bases not matched to a gene. The CDR3 is made up of 18 amino acids. The CDR3 protein is CASSDSILAGGSTDTQYF. CDR3 nucleotides: TGTGCCAGCAGTGACTCGATACTAGCGGGGGGTTCCACAGATACGCAGTATTTT.

The chain couples TRBV7-8 to TRBJ2-2, with 8 bases matching TRBD2. From germline, CDR1 is SGHVS and CDR2 FQNEAQ. The V segment lost 7 bases and the J segment 5 bases; nucleotides outside the gene matches: 9. CDR3 length: 15 residues. The CDR3 protein is CASNSGTRLTGELFF. The CDR3 bases are TGTGCCAGCAACTCCGGGACTAGACTGACCGGGGAGCTGTTTTTT.

This chain connects TRBV12-5 to TRBJ2-1; the D gene is possibly TRBD2 (5 bases). V lost 2 bases, J lost 5 bases, and 13 bases lay in between. Germline lookup yields CDR1 LGHNT and CDR2 FRNRAP. The CDR3 spans 15 residues. The CDR3 nucleotides read TGTGCTAGTGGTTTGTCCCGGGATCCAAACAATGAGCAGTTCTTC. Its translation is CASGLSRDPNNEQFF.

V and J are TRBV25-1 and TRBJ2-7; the match to TRBD2 covers 7 bases. The germline V gene has CDR1 MGHDK and CDR2 SYGVNS. The CDR3 covers 16 residues. The V segment lost 3 bases and the J segment 1 base; nucleotides outside the gene matches: 9. DNA of the CDR3: TGTGCCAGCAGTGACCGCTCCGGACTAGGGTCCTACGAGCAGTACTTC. Encoded protein: CASSDRSGLGSYEQYF.

The CDR3 region has the DNA TGCGCCAGCAGCTTGGGGCAGACTAGTAGGATGGAAGAGACCCAGTACTTC. This codes for CASSLGQTSRMEETQYF. The chain recombines TRBV5-1 with TRBJ2-5, with a tentative D call TRBD2 (6 bases). The CDR3 is 17 amino acids. CDR1 and CDR2 (germline): SGHRS, YFSETQ. V gave up 0 bases and J gave up 3 bases, with 18 bases separating them.

This rearrangement joins TRBV5-1 to TRBJ1-1; 7 bases agree with TRBD1. Germline-derived CDR1 and CDR2 are SGHRS and YFSETQ. The J segment lost 1 base and the V segment lost 4 bases, leaving 10 bases of the junction unmatched. CDR3 length equals 16 residues. The CDR3 coding sequence is TGCGCCAGCAGCGACCGACAGGGCCGGAGGAACACTGAAGCTTTCTTT. Translation: CASSDRQGRRNTEAFF.

CDR3 nucleotides: TGTGCCAGCAGCCGACAGGCAACCTACGAGCAGTACTTC. Translation gives CASSRQATYEQYF. The J gene is TRBJ2-7, the V gene TRBV5-4; tentatively, D is TRBD1 (6 bases). CDR3 length: 13 residues. CDR1 SGHNT and CDR2 YYREEE come from the germline V gene (reference sequence). Trimming removed 4 bases at V and 2 bases at J, with 10 bases between.

The gene calls are TRBV2 and TRBJ1-1, with D maybe TRBD1 (6 bases). The germline gives CDR1 SNHLY, CDR2 FYNNEI. Between the trimmed V and J ends, which lost 6 bases and 3 bases, there was a span of 11 bases. This CDR3 has 13 amino acids. The CDR3 nucleotides read TGTGCCAGCAGAGCAACAGGGTACACTGAAGCTTTCTTT. Its protein product is CASRATGYTEAFF.

This chain joins TRBV9 and TRBJ2-5, with a possible D match to TRBD2 (5 bases). Germline V lookup: CDR1 SGDLS, CDR2 YYNGEE. V shed 3 bases and J shed 5 bases, with 14 bases lying between them. This CDR3 is built from 14 residues. The CDR3 region has the DNA TGTGCCAGCAGCGGACCTAGCTTCTCGGAGACCCAGTACTTC. It codes for CASSGPSFSETQYF.